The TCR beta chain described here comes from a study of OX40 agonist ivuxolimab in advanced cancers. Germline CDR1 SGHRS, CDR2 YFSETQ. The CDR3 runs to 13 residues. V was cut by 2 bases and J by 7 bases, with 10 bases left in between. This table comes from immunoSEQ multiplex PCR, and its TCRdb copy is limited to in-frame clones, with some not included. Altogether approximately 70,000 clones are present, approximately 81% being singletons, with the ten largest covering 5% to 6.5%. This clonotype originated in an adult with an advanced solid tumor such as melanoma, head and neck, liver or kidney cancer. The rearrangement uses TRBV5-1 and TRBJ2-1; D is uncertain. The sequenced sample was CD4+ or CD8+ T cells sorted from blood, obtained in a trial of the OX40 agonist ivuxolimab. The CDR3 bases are TGCGCCAGCAGCTTCATACCATCGAATGAGCAGTTCTTC. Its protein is CASSFIPSNEQFF.